One sample yielded the 8 T cell receptor beta chains listed below, sequenced in a study of response to subunit inactivated influenza vaccine. Via MiXCR, TCRdb re-called the RT-PCR reads, giving one row per CDR3 protein. The table has about 480,000 distinct CDR3 sequences, under 15% seen once. The sequencing used PBMCs from blood, collected 35 to 45 days after vaccination. These receptors originate from a man aged 50-60 years who received an inactivated influenza vaccine.

The chain combines TRBV12-3 or TRBV12-4 with TRBJ2-1; 7 bases line up with TRBD1. The CDR3 is 15 residues long. V shed 2 bases and J 12 bases; nucleotides not matched to a gene: 13. CDR3 in amino acids: CASSLTAGGGVGQFF. CDR3 nucleotide sequence: TGTGCCAGCAGTTTAACGGCAGGGGGTGGAGTAGGGCAGTTCTTC.

Only a few counts were recorded for this clonotype. This rearrangement joins TRBV7-9 to TRBJ2-3; D not certain. V lost 5 bases and J 3 bases, leaving 12 bases between the germline ends. From germline, CDR1 is SEHNR and CDR2 FQNEAQ (reference sequence). The CDR3 spans 14 residues. CDR3 region: CASSMSLGTDTQYF. The CDR3, as DNA: TGTGCCAGCAGCATGTCTCTAGGGACAGATACGCAGTATTTT.

In this sample, this clonotype turned up a few times. CDR3 in amino acids: CASSPYRFPHQYGYTF. The CDR3 coding sequence is TGTGCCAGCAGCCCTTACAGGTTCCCACACCAATATGGCTACACCTTC. The chain carries TRBV6-1 and TRBJ1-2; a possible D gene is TRBD1 (5 bases). The CDR3 spans 16 residues. Germline values: CDR1 MNHNS, CDR2 SASEGT. With 6 bases removed from V and 5 bases from J, the gap between germline ends came to 22 bases.

This clonotype was recorded many times. A junction boundary mismatches the germline segment, possibly from a read error. The rearrangement links TRBV6-5 to TRBJ2-1, with no clear D. Germline-derived CDR1 and CDR2 are MNHEY and SVGAGI. CDR3 length equals 11 residues. For the CDR3, the DNA is TGTGCCAGCAGTTACGACAACGAGCAGTTCTTC. Its translation: CASSYDNEQFF.

In this sample, this clonotype turned up a few times. The chain carries TRBV20-1 and TRBJ1-1; D is uncertain. CDR1 is DFQATT, CDR2 SNEGSKA, per germline (reference sequence). V dropped 1 base and J dropped 4 bases, with 4 bases sitting between them. The CDR3 runs 11 residues. CDR3 in amino acids: CSARVLTEAFF. The CDR3 DNA sequence: TGCAGTGCTAGAGTGCTCACTGAAGCTTTCTTT.

This chain uses TRBV5-5 with TRBJ2-5, with 8 bases fitting TRBD2. V was clipped by 1 base and J by 5 bases; unmatched bases: 13. This CDR3 has 17 residues. Germline assignment: CDR1 SGHKS and CDR2 YYEKEE (reference sequence). CDR3 sequence reads: CASSLTVAAGGRETQYF. CDR3 DNA sequence: TGTGCCAGCAGCTTGACCGTGGCTGCGGGAGGCCGCGAGACCCAGTACTTC.

This clonotype was found many times. CDR3 amino acids: CRAPGVAGDNEQFF. Here the CDR3 DNA reads TGCAGGGCCCCAGGGGTAGCGGGAGACAATGAGCAGTTCTTC. This chain connects TRBV20-1 to TRBJ2-1; TRBD2 matches at 9 bases. The CDR3 has 14 amino acids. Per the germline V gene, CDR1 is DFQATT and CDR2 is SNEGSKA (reference sequence).

The chain carries TRBV19 and TRBJ2-5, with 8 bases fitting TRBD2. V lost 6 bases, J lost 2 bases, and 11 bases stayed unmatched. The CDR3 totals 16 residues. In germline, CDR1 is LNHDA, CDR2 SQIVND (reference sequence). The CDR3 here is CASSPQAGGFQETQYF. Written as DNA, the CDR3 is TGTGCCAGTAGCCCCCAGGCGGGAGGATTTCAAGAGACCCAGTACTTC.